This is a list of T cell receptor beta chains from one sample in a study of T cells in Graves' hyperthyroidism and ophthalmopathy. TCRdb processed the multiplex PCR reads anew with MiXCR; each CDR3 protein has one entry. Among hundreds of thousands of distinct CDR3 sequences listed, around 22% were seen once. Sequencing input: blood. All receptors derive from a man in his thirties or forties with Graves' ophthalmopathy. The CDR3 runs from the conserved cysteine through the conserved F or W. A D gene is named only where the DNA matches it firmly. The size of a clone is reported for some rows only, either as once, few or many, or as a class for expanded clones.

d_call j_call clone_size v_call cdr3_nt cdr3_aa
- TRBJ2-5 - TRBV28 TGTGCCAGCAGTTTAACGGGACTGCAGCAAGAGACCCAGTACTTC CASSLTGLQQETQYF
TRBD1 TRBJ2-5 once TRBV13 TGTGCCAGCAGCTTAGCAGGGACAGGGGCCCAGTACTTC CASSLAGTGAQYF
- TRBJ2-5 few TRBV20-1 TGCAGTGCTGGAGGACGGTCCGGGACCCAGTACTTC CSAGGRSGTQYF
TRBD1 TRBJ2-7 few TRBV7-9 TGTGCCAGCAGCTTCGTCGGGACAGGGGGGTTCGAGCAGTACTTC CASSFVGTGGFEQYF
- TRBJ1-2 - TRBV20-1 TGCAGTGCTAGGATTACAGCTAACTATGGCTACACCTTC CSARITANYGYTF
TRBD1 TRBJ2-5 few TRBV5-4 TGTGCCAGCAGCCGCTCGAACAGGGGCGAGACCCAGTACTTC CASSRSNRGETQYF
TRBD2 TRBJ2-7 many TRBV12-3/TRBV12-4 TGTGCCAGCAGTTTCTGGAAGCGGGAGGCCGTGGAGCAGTACTTC CASSFWKREAVEQYF
- TRBJ2-7 - TRBV30 TGTGCCTGGAGATCTACAGGGAGGGCCCTATCTCCCTACGAGCAGTACTTC CAWRSTGRALSPYEQYF
- TRBJ2-1 many TRBV28 TGTGCCAGCAGGCCTGCCGGGACCGACGGCAATGAGCAGTTCTTC CASRPAGTDGNEQFF
- TRBJ1-2 many TRBV11-3 TGTGCCAGCAGCTTAGTTCCTGATATGGACAGCTATGGCTACACCTTC CASSLVPDMDSYGYTF
TRBD1 TRBJ1-5 - TRBV30 TGTGCCAGCAGCCGGGACAGGGTCAATCAGCCCCAGCATTTT CASSRDRVNQPQHF
- TRBJ1-5 - TRBV19 TGTGCCAGTAGTATAGCTCCCCCAGGCACCCAACAGCCCCAGCATTTT CASSIAPPGTQQPQHF
TRBD1 TRBJ1-3 few TRBV15 TGTGCCACCAGCATAGACAGGGGGGACACCATATATTTT CATSIDRGDTIYF
TRBD2 TRBJ2-1 few TRBV20-1 TGCTGCTTGCGGGGGGAGAAAACCTACAATGAGCAGTTCTTC CCLRGEKTYNEQFF
- TRBJ2-7 many TRBV5-1 TGCGCCAGCAGCTTGGATGGCCGTAGGGTCGACGAGCAGTACTTC CASSLDGRRVDEQYF
- TRBJ2-5 - TRBV9 TGTGCCAGCAGCGTAGAGGGGCAAGAGACCCAGTACTTC CASSVEGQETQYF
- TRBJ2-2 many TRBV20-1 TGCAGTGCTAGTGTATTCGGTTACGGGGAGCTGTTTTTT CSASVFGYGELFF
- TRBJ2-1 - TRBV6-1 TGTGCCAGCAGGACCGACATTGCTAAGCAGTTCTTC CASRTDIAKQFF
- TRBJ2-5 few TRBV15 TGTGCCACCAGCAGAGGGTCAACAGGGACCCAAGAGACCCAGTACTTC CATSRGSTGTQETQYF
TRBD2 TRBJ2-3 - TRBV7-2 TGTGCCAGCGGGAGGGCCGGGGGCACAGATACGCAGTATTTT CASGRAGGTDTQYF
TRBD1 TRBJ1-4 few TRBV5-1 TGCGCCAACCAACCGGGACAGGGAGCCGGCGTTTATGAAAAACTGTTTTTT CANQPGQGAGVYEKLFF
- TRBJ2-5 - TRBV10-2 TGCGCCAGCAGGGTCCCAGGGGCGCAAGAGACCCAGTACTTC CASRVPGAQETQYF
TRBD2 TRBJ2-3 - TRBV19 TGTGCCAGTAGTATAACTCCGGGACTAACGCCCAGTACGCAGTATTTT CASSITPGLTPSTQYF
- TRBJ2-7 few TRBV7-6 TGTGCCAGCAGCTTAGGCCCCTCTGTTAGCTCCTACGAGCAGTACTTC CASSLGPSVSSYEQYF
- TRBJ1-1 few TRBV29-1 TGCAGCGTTGAATGGGCGGGAAGGGGCACTGAAGCTTTCTTT CSVEWAGRGTEAFF
TRBD2 TRBJ2-1 many TRBV11-2 TGTGCCAGCAGCCCAAGTCGCGGGAGGGCCTACAATGAGCAGTTCTTC CASSPSRGRAYNEQFF
TRBD1 TRBJ2-7 - TRBV7-2 TGTGCCAGCAGCTTAGTCCGGGACAGAATTTACGAGCAGTACTTC CASSLVRDRIYEQYF
TRBD1 TRBJ2-1 many TRBV3-1 TGTGCCAGCAGCCCTCGGGACAGGGGGAGTAATGAGCAGTTCTTC CASSPRDRGSNEQFF
- TRBJ2-2 - TRBV28 TGTGCCAGCAGTCCTAACAGGGATTTCACCGGGGAGCTGTTTTTT CASSPNRDFTGELFF
TRBD2 TRBJ2-3 - TRBV18 TGTGCCAGCTCACCAACTAGCGGGTTCACAGATACGCAGTATTTT CASSPTSGFTDTQYF
- TRBJ2-3 - TRBV20-1 TGCAGTGCCCCGGACGAAGCGACAGATACGCAGTATTTT CSAPDEATDTQYF
TRBD1 TRBJ1-2 - TRBV3-1 TGTGCCAGCAGCCAAACAACAGGGGAAACCTATGGCTACACCTTC CASSQTTGETYGYTF
TRBD1 TRBJ1-1 many TRBV27 TGTGCCAGCAGTTTTTACGGGACAGGGAGGATGAACACTGAAGCTTTCTTT CASSFYGTGRMNTEAFF
TRBD1 TRBJ2-1 few TRBV2 TGTGCCAGCAGTGCCGGGACAGGGCGAAACAATGAGCAGTTCTTC CASSAGTGRNNEQFF
- TRBJ2-2 many TRBV15 TGTGCCACCAGCACAGGGTCTTACACCGGGGAGCTGTTTTTT CATSTGSYTGELFF
- TRBJ1-2 many TRBV6-1 TGTGCCAGCAGTGAAGAGGTCGGAGACTTCTATGGCTACACCTTC CASSEEVGDFYGYTF
- TRBJ1-3 few TRBV18 TGTGCCAGCTCACCCTTCACGGCCTCTGGAAACACCATATATTTT CASSPFTASGNTIYF
TRBD1 TRBJ2-2 - TRBV3-1 TGTGCCAGCAGCCAAGATCGTGGACAGGGGAACACCGGGGAGCTGTTTTTT CASSQDRGQGNTGELFF
TRBD1 TRBJ1-6 - TRBV20-1 TGCAGTGCCACGACAGGGAGCTCCTATAATTCACCCCTCCACTTT CSATTGSSYNSPLHF
TRBD1 TRBJ1-5 - TRBV12-3/TRBV12-4 TGTGCCAGCAGTTTCGGGACAGGGACTGCGGAGCCCCAGCATTTT CASSFGTGTAEPQHF
TRBD2 TRBJ2-5 many TRBV20-1 TGCAGTGCTACTCAGGGACTAGCGGGCGGGAGAAAGACCCAGTACTTC CSATQGLAGGRKTQYF
TRBD1 TRBJ1-6 - TRBV28 TGTGCCAGCCTCCGGGACAGGGTCGGTTCACCCCTCCACTTT CASLRDRVGSPLHF
- TRBJ1-2 - TRBV20-1 TGCAGTGCTAGAGATTATCACAACTCAGCCTATGGCTACACCTTC CSARDYHNSAYGYTF
- TRBJ1-2 many TRBV2 TGTGCCAGCAGTGACAGGGCTGGCTACACCTTC CASSDRAGYTF
TRBD1 TRBJ1-1 many TRBV3-1 TGTGCCAGCAGCCTCGGGGGGGGACAGGGTGGTTTCTTT CASSLGGGQGGFF
- TRBJ1-3 few TRBV2 TGTGCCAGCAGTGAAACCCTGGGAGGGGTAGACACCATATATTTT CASSETLGGVDTIYF